The following is a T cell receptor beta chain sequence with its context. The data belong to a study of blood T cell repertoires in COVID-19. In the study overall: Samples of COVID-19 (acute and convalescent) were obtained from the United States, Italy and Spain. The analysed material was cDNA or gDNA that came from T cells, B-cell-depleted T cells, or PBMCs.

Germline V gene sequence: CDR1 SNHLY, CDR2 FYNNEI. The CDR3 loop spans 14 amino acids. V lost 3 bases, J lost 10 bases, and 16 bases lay in between. Per the study methods: Estimation of nucleated cell counts was performed using reference gene primer amplification. The assay was immunoSEQ multiplex PCR, and TCRdb's table has in-frame clones only and misses some. That table is the source of V, J and clone size, and D and trimming were worked out from the DNA. The data contain hundreds of thousands of clones, 75% to 90% of them singletons. J is TRBJ1-5 and V is TRBV2, with no clear D. Sequenced sample: peripheral blood. The receptor comes from a man aged 40-50 years with acute or convalescent COVID-19. CDR3 residues: CASSDGLSFRPQHF. The CDR3 DNA reads as TGTGCCAGCAGTGATGGACTTTCGTTTCGACCCCAGCATTTT.